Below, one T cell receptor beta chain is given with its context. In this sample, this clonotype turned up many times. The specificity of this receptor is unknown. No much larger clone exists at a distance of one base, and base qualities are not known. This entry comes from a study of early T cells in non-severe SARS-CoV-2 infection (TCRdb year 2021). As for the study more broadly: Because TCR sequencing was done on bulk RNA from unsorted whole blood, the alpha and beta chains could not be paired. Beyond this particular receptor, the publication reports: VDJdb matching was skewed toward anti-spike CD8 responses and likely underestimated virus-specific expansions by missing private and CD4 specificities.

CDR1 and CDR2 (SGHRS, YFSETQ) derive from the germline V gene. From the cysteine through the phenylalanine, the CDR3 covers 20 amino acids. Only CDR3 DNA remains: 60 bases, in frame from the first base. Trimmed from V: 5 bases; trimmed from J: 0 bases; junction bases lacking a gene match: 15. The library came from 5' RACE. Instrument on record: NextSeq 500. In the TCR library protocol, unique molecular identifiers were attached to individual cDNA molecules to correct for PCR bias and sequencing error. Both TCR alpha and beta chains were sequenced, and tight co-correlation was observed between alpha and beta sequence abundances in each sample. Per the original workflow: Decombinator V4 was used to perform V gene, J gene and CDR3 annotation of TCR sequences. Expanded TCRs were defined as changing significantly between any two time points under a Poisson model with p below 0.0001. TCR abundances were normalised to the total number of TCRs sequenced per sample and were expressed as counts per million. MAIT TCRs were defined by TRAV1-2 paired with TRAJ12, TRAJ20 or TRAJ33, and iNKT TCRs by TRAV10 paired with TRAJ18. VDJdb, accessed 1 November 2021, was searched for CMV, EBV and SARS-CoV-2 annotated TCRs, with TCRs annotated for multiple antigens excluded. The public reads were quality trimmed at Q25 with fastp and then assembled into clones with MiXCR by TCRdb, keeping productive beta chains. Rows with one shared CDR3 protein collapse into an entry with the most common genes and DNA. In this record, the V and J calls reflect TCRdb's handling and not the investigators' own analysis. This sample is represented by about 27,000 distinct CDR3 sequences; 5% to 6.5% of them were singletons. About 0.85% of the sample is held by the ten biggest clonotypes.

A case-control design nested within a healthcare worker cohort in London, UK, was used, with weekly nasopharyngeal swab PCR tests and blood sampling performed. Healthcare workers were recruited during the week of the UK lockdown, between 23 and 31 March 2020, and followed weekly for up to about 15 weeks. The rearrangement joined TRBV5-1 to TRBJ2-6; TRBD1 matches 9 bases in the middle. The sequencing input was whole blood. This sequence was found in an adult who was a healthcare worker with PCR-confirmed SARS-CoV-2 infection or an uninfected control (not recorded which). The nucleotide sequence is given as TGCGCCAGCAGAGGGGGACAGGGAACTTCCCTCAACTCTGGGGCCAACGTCCTGACTTTC. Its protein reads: CASRGGQGTSLNSGANVLTF. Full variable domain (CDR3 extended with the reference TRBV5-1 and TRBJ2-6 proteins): KAGVTQTPRYLIKTRGQQVTLSCSPISGHRSVSWYQQTPGQGLQFLFEYFSETQRNKGNFPGRFSGRQFSNSRSEMNVSTLELGDSALYLCASRGGQGTSLNSGANVLTFGAGSRLTVL.